This entry describes one TCR beta chain. Its matching antigen is unknown. This specimen comes from a study of post-analysis software for immune sequencing data. Study results and caveats: About five TRBV segments, including TRBV5-6, TRBV5-1 and TRBV20-1, were more frequent in patients than controls.

V trimming: 1 base; J trimming: 5 bases; junction bases outside the gene matches: 10. The CDR3 has 16 amino acids. Looked up from germline, CDR1 is LGHDT and CDR2 is YNNKEL (reference sequence). The TCR beta cDNA libraries carried unique molecular identifiers. Each CDR3 protein gets one entry after TCRdb re-called the PCR reads with MiXCR. The sample includes 600,000 to 700,000 distinct CDR3 sequences, approximately 60% of them seen just once. Sequencing was performed on blood. This TCR was sampled from a girl aged 2-9 years with multiple sclerosis. This rearrangement joins TRBV3-1 to TRBJ2-5; 7 bases fit TRBD1. The CDR3 bases are TGTGCCAGCAGCCAAGGAGACAGGGCGGCGGGCGAGACCCAGTACTTC. Translation gives CASSQGDRAAGETQYF.